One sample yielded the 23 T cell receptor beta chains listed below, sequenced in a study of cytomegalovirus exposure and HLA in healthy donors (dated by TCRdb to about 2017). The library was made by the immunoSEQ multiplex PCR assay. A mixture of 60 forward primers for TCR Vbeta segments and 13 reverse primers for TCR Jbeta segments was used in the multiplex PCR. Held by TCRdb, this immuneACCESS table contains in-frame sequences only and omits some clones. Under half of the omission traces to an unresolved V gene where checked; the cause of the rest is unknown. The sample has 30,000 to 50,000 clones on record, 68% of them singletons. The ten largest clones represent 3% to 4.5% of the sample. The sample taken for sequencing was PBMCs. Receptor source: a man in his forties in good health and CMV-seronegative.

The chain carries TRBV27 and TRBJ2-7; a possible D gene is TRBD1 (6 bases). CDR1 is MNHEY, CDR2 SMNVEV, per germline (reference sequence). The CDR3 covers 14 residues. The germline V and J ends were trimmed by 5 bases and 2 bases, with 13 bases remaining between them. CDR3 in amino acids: CASSGGREPYEQYF. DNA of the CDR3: TGTGCCAGCAGTGGGGGCAGGGAACCCTACGAGCAGTACTTC.

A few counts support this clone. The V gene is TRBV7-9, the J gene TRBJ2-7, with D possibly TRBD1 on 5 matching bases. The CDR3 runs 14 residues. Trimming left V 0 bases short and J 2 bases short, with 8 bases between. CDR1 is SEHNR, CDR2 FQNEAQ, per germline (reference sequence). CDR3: CASSLADSPYEQYF. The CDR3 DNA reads TGTGCCAGCAGCTTAGCCGACAGCCCCTACGAGCAGTACTTC.

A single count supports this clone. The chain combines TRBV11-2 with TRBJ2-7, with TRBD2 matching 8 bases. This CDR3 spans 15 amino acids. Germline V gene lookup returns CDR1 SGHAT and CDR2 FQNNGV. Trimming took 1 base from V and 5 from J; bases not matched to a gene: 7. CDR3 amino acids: CASSLAWLAGNEQYF. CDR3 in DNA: TGTGCCAGCAGCTTAGCCTGGCTAGCGGGCAACGAGCAGTACTTC. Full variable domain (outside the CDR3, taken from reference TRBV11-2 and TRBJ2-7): EAGVAQSPRYKIIEKRQSVAFWCNPISGHATLYWYQQILGQGPKLLIQFQNNGVVDDSQLPKDRFSAERLKGVDSTLKIQPAKLEDSAVYLCASSLAWLAGNEQYFGPGTRLTVT.

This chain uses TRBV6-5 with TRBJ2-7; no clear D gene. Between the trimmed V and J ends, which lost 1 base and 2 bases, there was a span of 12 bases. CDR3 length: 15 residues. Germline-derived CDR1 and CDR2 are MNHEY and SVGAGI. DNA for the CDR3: TGTGCCAGCAGTTACTTAGTTTCCGCCCCCTACGAGCAGTACTTC. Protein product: CASSYLVSAPYEQYF.

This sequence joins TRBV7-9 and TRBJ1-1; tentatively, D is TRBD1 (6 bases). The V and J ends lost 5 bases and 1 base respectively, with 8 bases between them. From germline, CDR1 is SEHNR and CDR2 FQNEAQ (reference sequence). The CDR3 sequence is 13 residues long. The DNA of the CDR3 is TGTGCCAGCAGCCGGGGACAGAACACTGAAGCTTTCTTT. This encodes CASSRGQNTEAFF.

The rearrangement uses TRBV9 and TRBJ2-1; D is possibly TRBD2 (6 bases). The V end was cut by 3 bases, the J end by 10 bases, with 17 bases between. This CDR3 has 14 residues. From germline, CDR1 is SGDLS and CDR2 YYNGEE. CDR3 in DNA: TGTGCCAGCAGCGGGACTACCACCTTGCACGAGCAGTTCTTC. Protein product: CASSGTTTLHEQFF.

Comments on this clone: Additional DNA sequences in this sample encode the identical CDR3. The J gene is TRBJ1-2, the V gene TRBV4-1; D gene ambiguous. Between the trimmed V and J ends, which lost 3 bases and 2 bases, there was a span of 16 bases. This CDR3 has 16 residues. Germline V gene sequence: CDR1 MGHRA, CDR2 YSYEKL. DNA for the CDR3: TGCGCCAGCAGCCATCTAGAAGCCGGGTCGAACTATGGCTACACCTTC. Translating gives CASSHLEAGSNYGYTF.

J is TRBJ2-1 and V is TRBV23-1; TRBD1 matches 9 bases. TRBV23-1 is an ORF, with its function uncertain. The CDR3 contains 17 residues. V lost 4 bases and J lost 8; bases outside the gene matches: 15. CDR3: CASSPTPGTGMQDEQFF. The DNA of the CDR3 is TGCGCCAGCAGTCCTACGCCCGGGACAGGGATGCAGGATGAGCAGTTCTTC.

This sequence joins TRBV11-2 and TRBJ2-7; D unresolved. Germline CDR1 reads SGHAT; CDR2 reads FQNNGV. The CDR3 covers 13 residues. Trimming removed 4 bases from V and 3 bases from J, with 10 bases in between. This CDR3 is CASSSVGSYEQYF. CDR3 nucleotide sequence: TGTGCCAGCAGCTCAGTGGGCAGCTACGAGCAGTACTTC.

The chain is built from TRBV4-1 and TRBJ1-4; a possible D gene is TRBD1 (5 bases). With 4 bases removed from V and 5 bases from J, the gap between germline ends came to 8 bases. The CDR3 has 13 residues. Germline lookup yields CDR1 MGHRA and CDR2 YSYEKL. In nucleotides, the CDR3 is TGCGCCAGCAGCCCATGGACAAATGAAAAACTGTTTTTT. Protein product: CASSPWTNEKLFF.

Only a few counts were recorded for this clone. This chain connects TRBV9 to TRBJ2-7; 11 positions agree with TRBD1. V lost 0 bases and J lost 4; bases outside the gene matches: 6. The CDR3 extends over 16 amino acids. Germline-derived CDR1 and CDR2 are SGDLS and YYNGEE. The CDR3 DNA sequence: TGTGCCAGCAGCGTAGGATTAGGACAGGGGGCTTACGAGCAGTACTTC. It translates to CASSVGLGQGAYEQYF.

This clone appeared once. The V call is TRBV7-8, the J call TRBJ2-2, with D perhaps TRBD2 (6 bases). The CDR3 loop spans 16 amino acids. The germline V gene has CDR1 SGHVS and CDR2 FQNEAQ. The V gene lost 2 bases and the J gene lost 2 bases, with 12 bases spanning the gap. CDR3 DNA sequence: TGTGCCAGCAGCTTATCGGGACTGGTAAACACCGGGGAGCTGTTTTTT. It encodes CASSLSGLVNTGELFF.

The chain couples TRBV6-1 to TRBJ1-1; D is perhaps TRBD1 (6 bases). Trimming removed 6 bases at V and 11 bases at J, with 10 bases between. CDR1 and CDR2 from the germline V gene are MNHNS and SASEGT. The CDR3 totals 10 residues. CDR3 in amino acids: CASRETGAFF. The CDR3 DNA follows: TGTGCCAGCAGGGAGACAGGCGCTTTCTTT.

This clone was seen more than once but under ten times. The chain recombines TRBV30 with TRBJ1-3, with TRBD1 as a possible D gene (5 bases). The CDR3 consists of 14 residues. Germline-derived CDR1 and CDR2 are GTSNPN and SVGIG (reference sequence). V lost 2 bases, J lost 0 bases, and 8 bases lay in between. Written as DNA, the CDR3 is TGTGCCTGGAGTCGGGGGTACTCTGGAAACACCATATATTTT. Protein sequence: CAWSRGYSGNTIYF. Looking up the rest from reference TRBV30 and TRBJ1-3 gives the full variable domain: SQTIHQWPATLVQPVGSPLSLECTVEGTSNPNLYWYRQAAGRGLQLLFYSVGIGQISSEVPQNLSASRPQDRQFILSSKKLLLSDSGFYLCAWSRGYSGNTIYFGEGSWLTVV.

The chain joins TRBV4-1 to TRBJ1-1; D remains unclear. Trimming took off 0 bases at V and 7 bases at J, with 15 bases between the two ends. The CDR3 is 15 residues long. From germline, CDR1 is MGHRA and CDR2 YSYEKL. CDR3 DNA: TGCGCCAGCAGCCAAGATCCCAGGTATAAACTTGAAGCTTTCTTT. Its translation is CASSQDPRYKLEAFF.

The CDR3 DNA reads as TGTGCCAGCAGCTTAGTGGGCTCCACAGATACGCAGTATTTT. Translating gives CASSLVGSTDTQYF. The rearrangement uses TRBV7-9 and TRBJ2-3; no firm D call. Germline V lookup: CDR1 SEHNR, CDR2 FQNEAQ (reference sequence). The CDR3 has 14 amino acids. The V end lost 1 base, the J end lost 2 bases, and 7 bases lay between the germline ends.

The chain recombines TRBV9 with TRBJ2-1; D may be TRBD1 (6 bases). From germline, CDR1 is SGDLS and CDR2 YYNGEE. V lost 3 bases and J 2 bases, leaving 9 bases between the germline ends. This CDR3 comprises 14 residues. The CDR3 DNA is TGTGCCAGCAGCGACCGGGACACCTACAATGAGCAGTTCTTC. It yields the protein CASSDRDTYNEQFF.

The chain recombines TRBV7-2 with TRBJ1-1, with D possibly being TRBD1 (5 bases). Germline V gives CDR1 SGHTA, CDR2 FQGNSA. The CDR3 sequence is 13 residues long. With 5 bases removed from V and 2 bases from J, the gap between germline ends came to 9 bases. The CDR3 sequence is CASSPGHNTEAFF. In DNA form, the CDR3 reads TGTGCCAGCAGCCCTGGACACAACACTGAAGCTTTCTTT.

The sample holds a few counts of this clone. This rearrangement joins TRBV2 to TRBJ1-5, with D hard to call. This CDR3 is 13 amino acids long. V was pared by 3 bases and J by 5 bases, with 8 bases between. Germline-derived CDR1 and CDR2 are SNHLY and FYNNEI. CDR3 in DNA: TGTGCCAGCAGTGAGACTCGTGATCAGCCCCAGCATTTT. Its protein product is CASSETRDQPQHF.

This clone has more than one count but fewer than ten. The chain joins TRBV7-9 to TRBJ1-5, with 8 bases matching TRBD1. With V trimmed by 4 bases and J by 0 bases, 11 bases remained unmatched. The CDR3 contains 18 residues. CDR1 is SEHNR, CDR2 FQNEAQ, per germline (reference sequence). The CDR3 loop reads CASSYGQGIIDSNQPQHF. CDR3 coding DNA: TGTGCCAGCAGCTACGGACAGGGAATAATTGATAGCAATCAGCCCCAGCATTTT. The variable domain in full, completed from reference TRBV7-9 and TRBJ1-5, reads DTGVSQNPRHKITKRGQNVTFRCDPISEHNRLYWYRQTLGQGPEFLTYFQNEAQLEKSRLLSDRFSAERPKGSFSTLEIQRTEQGDSAMYLCASSYGQGIIDSNQPQHFGDGTRLSIL.

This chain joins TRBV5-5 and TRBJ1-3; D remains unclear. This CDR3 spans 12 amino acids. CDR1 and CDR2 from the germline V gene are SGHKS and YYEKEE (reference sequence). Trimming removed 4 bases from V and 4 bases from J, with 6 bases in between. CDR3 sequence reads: CASSRFGNTIYF. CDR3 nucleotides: TGTGCCAGCAGCCGTTTCGGAAACACCATATATTTT.

This chain's CDR3 is CASSDRWQQPQHF. The CDR3 nucleotides are TGTGCCAGCAGTGACAGGTGGCAACAGCCCCAGCATTTT. V is TRBV6-1 and J is TRBJ1-5; no definite D call. V lost 3 bases, J lost 7 bases, and 10 bases lay in between. This CDR3 comprises 13 residues. Germline V gives CDR1 MNHNS, CDR2 SASEGT.

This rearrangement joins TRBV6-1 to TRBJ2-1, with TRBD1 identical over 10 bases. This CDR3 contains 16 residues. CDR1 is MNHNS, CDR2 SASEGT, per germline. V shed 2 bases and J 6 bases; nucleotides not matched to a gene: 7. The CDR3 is CASSERGRTGGNEQFF. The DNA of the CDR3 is TGTGCCAGCAGTGAAAGAGGGCGGACAGGGGGCAATGAGCAGTTCTTC.